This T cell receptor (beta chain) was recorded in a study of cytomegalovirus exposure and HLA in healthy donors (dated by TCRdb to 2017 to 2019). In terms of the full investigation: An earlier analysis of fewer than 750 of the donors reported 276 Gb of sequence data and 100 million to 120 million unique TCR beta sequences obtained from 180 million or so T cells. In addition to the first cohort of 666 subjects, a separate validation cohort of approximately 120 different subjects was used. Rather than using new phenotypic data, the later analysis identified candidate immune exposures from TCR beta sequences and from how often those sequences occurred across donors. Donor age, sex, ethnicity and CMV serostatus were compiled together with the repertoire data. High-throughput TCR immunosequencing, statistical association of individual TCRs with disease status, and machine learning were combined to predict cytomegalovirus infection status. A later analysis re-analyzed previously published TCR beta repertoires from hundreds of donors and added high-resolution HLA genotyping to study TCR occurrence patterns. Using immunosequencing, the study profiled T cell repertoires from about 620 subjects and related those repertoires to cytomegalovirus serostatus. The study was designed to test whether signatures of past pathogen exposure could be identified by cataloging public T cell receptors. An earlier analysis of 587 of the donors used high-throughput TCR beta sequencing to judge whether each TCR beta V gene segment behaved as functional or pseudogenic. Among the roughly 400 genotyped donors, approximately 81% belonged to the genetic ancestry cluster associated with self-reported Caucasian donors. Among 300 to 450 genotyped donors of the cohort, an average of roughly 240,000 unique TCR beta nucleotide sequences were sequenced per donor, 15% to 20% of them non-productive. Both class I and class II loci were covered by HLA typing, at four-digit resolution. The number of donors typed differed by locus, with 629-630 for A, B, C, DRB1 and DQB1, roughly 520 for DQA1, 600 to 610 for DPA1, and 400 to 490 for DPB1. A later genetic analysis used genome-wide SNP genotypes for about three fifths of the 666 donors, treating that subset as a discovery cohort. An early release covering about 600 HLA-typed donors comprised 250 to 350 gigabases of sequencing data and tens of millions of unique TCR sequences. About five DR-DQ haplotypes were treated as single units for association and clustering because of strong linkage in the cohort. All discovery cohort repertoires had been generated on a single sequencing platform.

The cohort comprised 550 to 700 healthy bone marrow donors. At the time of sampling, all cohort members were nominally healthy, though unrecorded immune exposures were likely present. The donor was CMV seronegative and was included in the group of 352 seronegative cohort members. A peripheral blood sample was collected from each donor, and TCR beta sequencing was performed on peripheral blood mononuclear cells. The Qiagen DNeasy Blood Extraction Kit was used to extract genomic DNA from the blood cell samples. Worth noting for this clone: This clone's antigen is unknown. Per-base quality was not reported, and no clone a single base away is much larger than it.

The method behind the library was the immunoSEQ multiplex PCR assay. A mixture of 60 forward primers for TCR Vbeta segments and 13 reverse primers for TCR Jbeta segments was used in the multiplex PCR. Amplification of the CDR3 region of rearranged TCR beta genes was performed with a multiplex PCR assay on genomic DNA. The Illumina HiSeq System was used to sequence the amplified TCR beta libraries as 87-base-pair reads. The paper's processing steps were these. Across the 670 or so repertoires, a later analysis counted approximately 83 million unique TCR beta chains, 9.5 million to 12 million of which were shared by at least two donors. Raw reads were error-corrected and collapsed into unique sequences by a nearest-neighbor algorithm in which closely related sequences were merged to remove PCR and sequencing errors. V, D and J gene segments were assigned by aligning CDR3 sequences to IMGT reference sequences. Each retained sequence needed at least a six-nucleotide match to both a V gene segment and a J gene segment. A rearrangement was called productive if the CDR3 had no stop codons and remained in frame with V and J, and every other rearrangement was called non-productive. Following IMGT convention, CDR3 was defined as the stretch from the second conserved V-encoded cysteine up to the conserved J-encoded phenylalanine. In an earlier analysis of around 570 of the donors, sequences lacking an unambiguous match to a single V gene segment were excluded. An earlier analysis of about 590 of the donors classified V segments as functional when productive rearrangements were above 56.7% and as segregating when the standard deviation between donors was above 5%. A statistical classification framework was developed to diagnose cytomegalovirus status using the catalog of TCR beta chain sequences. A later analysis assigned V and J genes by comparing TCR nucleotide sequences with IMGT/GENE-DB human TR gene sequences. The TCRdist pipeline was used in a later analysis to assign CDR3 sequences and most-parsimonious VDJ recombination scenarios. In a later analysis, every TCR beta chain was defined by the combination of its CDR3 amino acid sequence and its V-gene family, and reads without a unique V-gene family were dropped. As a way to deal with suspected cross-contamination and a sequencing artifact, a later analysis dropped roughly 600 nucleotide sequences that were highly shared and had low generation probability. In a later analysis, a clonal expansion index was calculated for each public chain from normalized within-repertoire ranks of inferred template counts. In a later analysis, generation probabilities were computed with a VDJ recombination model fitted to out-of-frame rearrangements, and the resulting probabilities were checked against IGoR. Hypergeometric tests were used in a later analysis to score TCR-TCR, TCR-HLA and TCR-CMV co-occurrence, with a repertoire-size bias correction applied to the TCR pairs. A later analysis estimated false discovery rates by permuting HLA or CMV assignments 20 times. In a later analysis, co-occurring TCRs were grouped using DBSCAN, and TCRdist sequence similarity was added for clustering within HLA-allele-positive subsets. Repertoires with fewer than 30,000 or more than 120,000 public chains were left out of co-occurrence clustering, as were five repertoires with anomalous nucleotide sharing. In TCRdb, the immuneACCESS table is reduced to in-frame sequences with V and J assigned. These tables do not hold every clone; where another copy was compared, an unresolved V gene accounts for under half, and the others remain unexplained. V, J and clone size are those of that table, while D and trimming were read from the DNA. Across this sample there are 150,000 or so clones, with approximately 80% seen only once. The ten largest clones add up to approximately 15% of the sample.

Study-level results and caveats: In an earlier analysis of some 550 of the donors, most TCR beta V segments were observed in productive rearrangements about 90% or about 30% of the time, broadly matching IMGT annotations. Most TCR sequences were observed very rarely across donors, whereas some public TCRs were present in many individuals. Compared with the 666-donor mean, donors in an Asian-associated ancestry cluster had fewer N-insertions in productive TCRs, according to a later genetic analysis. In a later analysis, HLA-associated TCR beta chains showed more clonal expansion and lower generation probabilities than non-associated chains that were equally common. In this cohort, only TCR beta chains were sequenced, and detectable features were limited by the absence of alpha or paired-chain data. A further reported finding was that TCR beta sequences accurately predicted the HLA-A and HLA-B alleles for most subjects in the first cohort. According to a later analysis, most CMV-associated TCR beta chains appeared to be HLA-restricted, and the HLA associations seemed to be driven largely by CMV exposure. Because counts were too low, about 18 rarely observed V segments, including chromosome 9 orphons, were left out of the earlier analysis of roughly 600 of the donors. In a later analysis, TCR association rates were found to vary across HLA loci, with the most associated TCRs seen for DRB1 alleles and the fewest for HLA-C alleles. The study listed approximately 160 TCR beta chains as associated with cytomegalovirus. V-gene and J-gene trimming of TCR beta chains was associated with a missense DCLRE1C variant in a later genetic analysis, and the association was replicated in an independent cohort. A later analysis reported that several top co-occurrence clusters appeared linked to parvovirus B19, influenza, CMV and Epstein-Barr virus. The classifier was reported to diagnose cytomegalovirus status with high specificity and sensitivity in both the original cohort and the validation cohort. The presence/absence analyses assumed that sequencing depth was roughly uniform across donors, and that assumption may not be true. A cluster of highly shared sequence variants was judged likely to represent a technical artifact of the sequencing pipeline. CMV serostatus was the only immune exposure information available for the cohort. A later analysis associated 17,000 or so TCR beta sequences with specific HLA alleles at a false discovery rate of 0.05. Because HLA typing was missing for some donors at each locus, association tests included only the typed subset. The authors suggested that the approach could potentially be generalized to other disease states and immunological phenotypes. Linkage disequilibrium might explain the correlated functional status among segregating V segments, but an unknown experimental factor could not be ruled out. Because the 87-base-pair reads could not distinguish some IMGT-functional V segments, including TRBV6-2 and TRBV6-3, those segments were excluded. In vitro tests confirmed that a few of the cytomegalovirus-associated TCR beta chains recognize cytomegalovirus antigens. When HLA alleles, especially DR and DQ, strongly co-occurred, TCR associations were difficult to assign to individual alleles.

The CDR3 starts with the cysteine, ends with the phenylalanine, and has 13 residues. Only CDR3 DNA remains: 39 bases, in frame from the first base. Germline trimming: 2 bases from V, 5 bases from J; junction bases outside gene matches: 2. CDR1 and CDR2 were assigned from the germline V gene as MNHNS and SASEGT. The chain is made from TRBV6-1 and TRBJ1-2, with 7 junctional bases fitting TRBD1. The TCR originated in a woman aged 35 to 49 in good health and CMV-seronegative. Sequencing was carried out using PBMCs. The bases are TGTGCCAGCAGTGAAAGGGACAGATATGGCTACACCTTC. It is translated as CASSERDRYGYTF.